This T cell receptor beta chain was identified during a study of yellow fever vaccine responses in identical twins. MiXCR was run by TCRdb on the RT-PCR reads, yielding one entry per CDR3 protein. Found here are around 7,700 distinct CDR3 sequences, roughly 84% of them singletons; the top ten hold 1.2%. Germline V gene data show CDR1 as SGHNT and CDR2 as YENEEA. The length of the CDR3 is 14 residues. The V gene lost 5 bases and the J gene lost 6 bases, with 17 bases spanning the gap. This clonotype originated in a woman in her late teens or twenties who received the yellow fever vaccine. The rearrangement links TRBV11-3 to TRBJ2-7; D might be TRBD1 or TRBD2, each matching 5 bases. The material was T cells from blood (PBMCs), unsorted or a sorted subset (not recorded which), obtained before or after yellow fever vaccination (not recorded which). CDR3 coding DNA: TGTGCCAGCAGCCCTCGGGGACCCCTAGTCGAGCAGTACTTC. Translating gives CASSPRGPLVEQYF.